These T cell receptor beta chains were read from a single sample in a study of blood T cell repertoires in COVID-19. Assay: immunoSEQ multiplex PCR; the TCRdb copy retains only in-frame clones and omits some. The sample lists fewer than 200,000 clones; less than 85% were seen once. Sequencing was carried out using PBMCs or T cells enriched from blood (not recorded which). These receptors originate from an older woman with acute COVID-19. The CDR3 runs from the conserved cysteine through the conserved F or W. Fields, in order: J gene, V gene, CDR3 protein.

>TRBJ1-6|TRBV5-5
CASSASAGPTVIRPLHF
>TRBJ1-2|TRBV2
CASRYRGYTF
>TRBJ2-5|TRBV7-2
CASSQDRLETQYF
>TRBJ2-1|TRBV7-2
CASSLGGGRDEQFF
>TRBJ2-1|TRBV15
CATSRRDREMDEQFF
>TRBJ2-3|TRBV18
CASSSTLAGVSTDTQYF
>TRBJ1-6|TRBV27
CASSPQGSTPAPLHF
>TRBJ1-4|TRBV2
CASSERQGEKKLFF
>TRBJ2-6|TRBV10-3
CAISAQGFGGANVLTF
>TRBJ1-4|TRBV29-1
CSVGGQGNEKLFF
>TRBJ1-6|TRBV27
CASSIRDRGTGFNSPLHF
>TRBJ2-3|TRBV11-3
CASSLGGGYTDTQYF
>TRBJ1-1|TRBV10-1
CASSDRGPNTEAFF
>TRBJ2-2|TRBV3-1/TRBV3-2
CASSPPGLGQKRSNTGELFF
>TRBJ1-5|TRBV9
CASSVGGHLNQPQHF